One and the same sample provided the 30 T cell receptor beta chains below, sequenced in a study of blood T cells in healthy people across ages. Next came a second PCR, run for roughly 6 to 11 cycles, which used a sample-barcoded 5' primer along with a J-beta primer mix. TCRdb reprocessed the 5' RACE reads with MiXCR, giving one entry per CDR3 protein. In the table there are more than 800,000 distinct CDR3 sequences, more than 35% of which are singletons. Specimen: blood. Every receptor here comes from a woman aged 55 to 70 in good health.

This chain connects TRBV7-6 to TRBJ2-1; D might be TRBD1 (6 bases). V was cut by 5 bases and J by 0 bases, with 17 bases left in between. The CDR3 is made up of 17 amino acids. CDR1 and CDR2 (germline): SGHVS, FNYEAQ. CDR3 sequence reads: CASSTLTGTSSYNEQFF. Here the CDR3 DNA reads TGTGCCAGCAGCACATTGACAGGTACTAGCTCCTACAATGAGCAGTTCTTC. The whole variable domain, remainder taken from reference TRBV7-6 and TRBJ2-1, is GAGVSQSPRYKVTKRGQDVALRCDPISGHVSLYWYRQALGQGPEFLTYFNYEAQQDKSGLPNDRFSAERPEGSISTLTIQRTEQRDSAMYRCASSTLTGTSSYNEQFFGPGTRLTVL.

CDR3 sequence (DNA): TGTGCCAGCGGACCGACCCAGGACTCCTATAATTCACCCCTCCACTTT. Protein: CASGPTQDSYNSPLHF. The V gene is TRBV3-1, the J gene TRBJ1-6; no firm D call. The CDR3 loop spans 16 amino acids. Per the germline V gene, CDR1 is LGHDT and CDR2 is YNNKEL (reference sequence). Between the trimmed V and J ends, which lost 8 bases and 0 bases, there was a span of 14 bases.

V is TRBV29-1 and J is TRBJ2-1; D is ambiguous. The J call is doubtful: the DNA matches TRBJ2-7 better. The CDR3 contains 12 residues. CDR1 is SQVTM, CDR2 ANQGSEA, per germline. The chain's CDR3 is CSADVSYNEQYF. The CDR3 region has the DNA TGCAGCGCGGACGTATCCTACAATGAGCAGTACTTC.

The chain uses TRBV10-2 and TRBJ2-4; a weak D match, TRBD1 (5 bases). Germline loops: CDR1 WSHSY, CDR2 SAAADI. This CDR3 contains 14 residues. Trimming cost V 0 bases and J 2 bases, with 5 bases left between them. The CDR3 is CASSESGPKNIQYF. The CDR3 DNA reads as TGCGCCAGCAGTGAGTCGGGGCCCAAAAACATTCAGTACTTC.

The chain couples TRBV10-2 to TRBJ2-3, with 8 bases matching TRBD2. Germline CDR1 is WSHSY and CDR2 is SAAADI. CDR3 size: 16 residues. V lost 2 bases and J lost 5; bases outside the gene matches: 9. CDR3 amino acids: CASSEIHREGIDTQYF. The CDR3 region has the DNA TGCGCCAGCAGTGAGATCCACCGGGAGGGCATAGATACGCAGTATTTT.

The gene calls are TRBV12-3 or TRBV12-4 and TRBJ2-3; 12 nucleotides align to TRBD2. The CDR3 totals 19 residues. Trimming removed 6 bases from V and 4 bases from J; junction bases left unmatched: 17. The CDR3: CASRGFGTSGRTSADTQYF. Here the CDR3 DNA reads TGTGCCAGCAGGGGATTTGGGACTAGCGGGCGTACTAGCGCAGATACGCAGTATTTT.

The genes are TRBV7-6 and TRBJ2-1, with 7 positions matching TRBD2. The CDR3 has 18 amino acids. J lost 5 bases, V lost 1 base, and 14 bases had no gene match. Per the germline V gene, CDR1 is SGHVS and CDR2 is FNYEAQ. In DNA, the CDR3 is TGTGCCAGCAGCTTAGAACGGGCCGGGAGGCGGCTCAACAATGAGCAGTTCTTC. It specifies CASSLERAGRRLNNEQFF.

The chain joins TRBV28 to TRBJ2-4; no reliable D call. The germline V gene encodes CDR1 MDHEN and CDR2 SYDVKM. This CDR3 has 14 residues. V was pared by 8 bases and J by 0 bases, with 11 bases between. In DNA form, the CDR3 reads TGTGCCAGCGGAAATAACATAGCCAAAAACATTCAGTACTTC. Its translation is CASGNNIAKNIQYF.

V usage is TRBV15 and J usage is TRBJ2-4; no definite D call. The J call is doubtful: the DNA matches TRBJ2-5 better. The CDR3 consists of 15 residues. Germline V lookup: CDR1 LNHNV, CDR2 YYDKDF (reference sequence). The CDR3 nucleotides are TGTGCCACCAGCAGAGGTCTGGGAATTCAAGAGACCCAGTACTTC. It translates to CATSRGLGIQETQYF.

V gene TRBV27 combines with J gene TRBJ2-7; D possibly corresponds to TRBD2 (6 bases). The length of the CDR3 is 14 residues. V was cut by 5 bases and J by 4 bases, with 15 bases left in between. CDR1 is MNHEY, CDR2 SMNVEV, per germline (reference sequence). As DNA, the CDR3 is TGTGCCAGCAGTATAGGCGGGACCTCATACGAGCAGTACTTC. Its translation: CASSIGGTSYEQYF.

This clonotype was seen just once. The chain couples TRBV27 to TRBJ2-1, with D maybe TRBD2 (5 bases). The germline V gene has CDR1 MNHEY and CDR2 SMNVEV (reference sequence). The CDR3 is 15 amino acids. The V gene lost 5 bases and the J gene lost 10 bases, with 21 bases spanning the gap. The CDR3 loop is CASSLIRTVAVEQFF. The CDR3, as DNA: TGTGCCAGCAGTCTTATACGGACTGTGGCTGTCGAGCAGTTCTTC.

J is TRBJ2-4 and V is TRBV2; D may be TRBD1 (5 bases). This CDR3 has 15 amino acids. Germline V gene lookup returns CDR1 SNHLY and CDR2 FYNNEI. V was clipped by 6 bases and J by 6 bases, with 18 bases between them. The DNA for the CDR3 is TGTGCCAGCAGCCACCCCAGGGAAACGCGAAACATTCAGTACTTC. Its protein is CASSHPRETRNIQYF. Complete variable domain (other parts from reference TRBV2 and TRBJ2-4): EPEVTQTPSHQVTQMGQEVILRCVPISNHLYFYWYRQILGQKVEFLVSFYNNEISEKSEIFDDQFSVERPDGSNFTLKIRSTKLEDSAMYFCASSHPRETRNIQYFGAGTRLSVL.

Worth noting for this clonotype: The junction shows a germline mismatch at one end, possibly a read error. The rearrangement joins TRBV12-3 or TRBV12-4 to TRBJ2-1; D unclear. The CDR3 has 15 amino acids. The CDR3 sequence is CASCLSFSSYNEQFF. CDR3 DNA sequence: TGTGCCAGCTGTTTGTCGTTTAGCTCCTACAATGAGCAGTTCTTC.

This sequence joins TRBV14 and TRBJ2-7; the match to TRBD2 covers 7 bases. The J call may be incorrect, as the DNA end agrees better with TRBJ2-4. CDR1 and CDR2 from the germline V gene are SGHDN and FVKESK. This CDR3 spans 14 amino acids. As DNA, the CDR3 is TGTGCCAGCAGCCATAGGGACTATCAAGACATTCAGTACTTC. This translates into CASSHRDYQDIQYF.

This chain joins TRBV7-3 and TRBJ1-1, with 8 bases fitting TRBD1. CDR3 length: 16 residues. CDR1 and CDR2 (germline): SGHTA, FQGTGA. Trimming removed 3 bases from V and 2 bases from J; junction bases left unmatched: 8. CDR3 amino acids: CASSFGAGGKNTEAFF. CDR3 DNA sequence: TGTGCCAGCAGCTTCGGAGCAGGGGGCAAAAACACTGAAGCTTTCTTT.

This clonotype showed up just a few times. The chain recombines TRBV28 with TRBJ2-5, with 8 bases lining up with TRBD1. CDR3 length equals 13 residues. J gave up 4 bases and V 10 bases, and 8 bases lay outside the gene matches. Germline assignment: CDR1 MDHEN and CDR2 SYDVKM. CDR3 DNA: TGTGCCACCGACAGGGGATCAACAGAGACCCAGTACTTC. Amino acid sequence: CATDRGSTETQYF.

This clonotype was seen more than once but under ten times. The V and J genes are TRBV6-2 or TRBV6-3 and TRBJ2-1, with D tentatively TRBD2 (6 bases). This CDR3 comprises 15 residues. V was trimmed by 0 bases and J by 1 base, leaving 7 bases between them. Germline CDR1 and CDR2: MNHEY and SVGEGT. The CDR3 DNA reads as TGTGCCAGCAGTTACTCAAGCGGGTCCTACAATGAGCAGTTCTTC. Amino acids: CASSYSSGSYNEQFF.

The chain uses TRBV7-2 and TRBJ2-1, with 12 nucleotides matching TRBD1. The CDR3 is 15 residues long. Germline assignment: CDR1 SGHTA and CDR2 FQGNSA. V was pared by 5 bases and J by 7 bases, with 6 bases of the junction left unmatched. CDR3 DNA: TGTGCCAGCAGCCTGGGACAGGGGGCATGGAATGAGCAGTTCTTC. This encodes CASSLGQGAWNEQFF.

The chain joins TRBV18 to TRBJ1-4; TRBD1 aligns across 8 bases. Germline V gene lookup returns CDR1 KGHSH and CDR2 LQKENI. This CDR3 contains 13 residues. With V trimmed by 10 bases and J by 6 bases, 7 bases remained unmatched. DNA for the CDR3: TGTGCCACCAAAACAGGGGGGCATGAAAAACTGTTTTTT. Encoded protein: CATKTGGHEKLFF.

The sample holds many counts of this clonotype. Here the CDR3 reads CASSSSENLGYDYGYTF. CDR3 bases: TGCGCCAGCAGCTCTTCTGAGAATCTGGGGTACGACTATGGCTACACCTTC. V is TRBV5-1 and J is TRBJ1-2; D remains ambiguous. Deletions cut 3 bases from V and 3 bases from J, with 21 bases between. The CDR3 extends over 17 amino acids. In germline, CDR1 is SGHRS, CDR2 YFSETQ.

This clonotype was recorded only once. CDR3 protein: CSARGGQGNEKLFF. The CDR3 bases are TGCAGTGCTAGAGGAGGACAGGGGAATGAAAAACTGTTTTTT. The V and J genes are TRBV20-1 and TRBJ1-4, with 9 positions matching TRBD1. In germline, CDR1 is DFQATT, CDR2 SNEGSKA (reference sequence). V lost 1 base to trimming and J lost 5 bases; unmatched junction nucleotides: 2. The CDR3 is 14 amino acids.

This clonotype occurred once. CDR3 sequence (DNA): TGTGCCAGCAGTGTTGGGGGTGGAGGATCCGAGCAGTACTTC. It encodes CASSVGGGGSEQYF. The chain is built from TRBV2 and TRBJ2-7, with D perhaps being TRBD1 or TRBD2 (5 bases each). CDR3 length equals 14 residues. Germline V gene lookup returns CDR1 SNHLY and CDR2 FYNNEI. The V and J ends lost 4 bases and 6 bases respectively, with 16 bases between them.

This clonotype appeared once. CDR3 sequence reads: CAITGNNEQYF. CDR3 nucleotides: TGTGCCATTACAGGGAACAATGAGCAGTACTTC. This chain joins TRBV10-3 and TRBJ2-7, with D maybe TRBD1 (6 bases). Germline V lookup: CDR1 ENHRY, CDR2 SYGVKD. V was clipped by 9 bases and J by 7 bases, with 13 bases between them. The CDR3 has 11 residues.

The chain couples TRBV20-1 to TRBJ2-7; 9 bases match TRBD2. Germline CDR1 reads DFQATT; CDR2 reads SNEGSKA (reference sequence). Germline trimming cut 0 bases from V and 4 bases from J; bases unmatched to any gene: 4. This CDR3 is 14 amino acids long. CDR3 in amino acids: CSARDLSGRYEQYF. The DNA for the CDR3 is TGCAGTGCTAGAGATCTTAGCGGGAGATACGAGCAGTACTTC.

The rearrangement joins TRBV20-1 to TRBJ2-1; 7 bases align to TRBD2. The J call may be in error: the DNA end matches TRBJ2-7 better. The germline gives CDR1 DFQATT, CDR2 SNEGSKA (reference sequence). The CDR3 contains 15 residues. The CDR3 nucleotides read TGCAGTGCTAGGAGCGGGAAGAGCTCCTACAATGAGCAGTACTTC. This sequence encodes CSARSGKSSYNEQYF.

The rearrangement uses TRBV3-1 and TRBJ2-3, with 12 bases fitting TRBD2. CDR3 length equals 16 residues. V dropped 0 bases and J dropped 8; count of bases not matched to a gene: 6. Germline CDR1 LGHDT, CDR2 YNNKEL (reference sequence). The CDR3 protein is CASSQETSGRWGTQYF. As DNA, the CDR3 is TGTGCCAGCAGCCAAGAAACTAGCGGGAGGTGGGGTACGCAGTATTTT.

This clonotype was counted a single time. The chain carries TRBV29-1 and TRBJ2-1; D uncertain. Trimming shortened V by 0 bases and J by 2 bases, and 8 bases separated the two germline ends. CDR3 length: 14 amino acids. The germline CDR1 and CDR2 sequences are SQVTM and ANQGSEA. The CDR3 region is CSVEEKRTYNEQFF. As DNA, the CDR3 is TGCAGCGTTGAAGAGAAAAGAACCTACAATGAGCAGTTCTTC.

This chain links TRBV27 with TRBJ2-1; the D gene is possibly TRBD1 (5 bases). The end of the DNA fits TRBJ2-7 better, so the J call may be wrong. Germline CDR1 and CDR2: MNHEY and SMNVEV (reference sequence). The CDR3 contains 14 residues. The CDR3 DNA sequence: TGTGCCAGCAGTTCCCCCCTGAGCAGGGACGAGCAGTACTTC. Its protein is CASSSPLSRDEQYF.

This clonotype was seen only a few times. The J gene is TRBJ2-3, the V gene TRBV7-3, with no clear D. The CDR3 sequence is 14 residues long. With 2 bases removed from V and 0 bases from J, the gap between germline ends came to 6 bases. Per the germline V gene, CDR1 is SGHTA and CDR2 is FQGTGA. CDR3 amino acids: CASSLLPSTDTQYF. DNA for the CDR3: TGTGCCAGCAGCTTATTACCTAGCACAGATACGCAGTATTTT.

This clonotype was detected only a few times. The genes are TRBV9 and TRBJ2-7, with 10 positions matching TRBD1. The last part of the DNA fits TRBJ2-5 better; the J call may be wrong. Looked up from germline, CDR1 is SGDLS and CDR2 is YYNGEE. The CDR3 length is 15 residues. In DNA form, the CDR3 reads TGTGCCAGCAGCGTCGGGACAGGGGACGGGGAGACCCAGTACTTC. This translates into CASSVGTGDGETQYF.